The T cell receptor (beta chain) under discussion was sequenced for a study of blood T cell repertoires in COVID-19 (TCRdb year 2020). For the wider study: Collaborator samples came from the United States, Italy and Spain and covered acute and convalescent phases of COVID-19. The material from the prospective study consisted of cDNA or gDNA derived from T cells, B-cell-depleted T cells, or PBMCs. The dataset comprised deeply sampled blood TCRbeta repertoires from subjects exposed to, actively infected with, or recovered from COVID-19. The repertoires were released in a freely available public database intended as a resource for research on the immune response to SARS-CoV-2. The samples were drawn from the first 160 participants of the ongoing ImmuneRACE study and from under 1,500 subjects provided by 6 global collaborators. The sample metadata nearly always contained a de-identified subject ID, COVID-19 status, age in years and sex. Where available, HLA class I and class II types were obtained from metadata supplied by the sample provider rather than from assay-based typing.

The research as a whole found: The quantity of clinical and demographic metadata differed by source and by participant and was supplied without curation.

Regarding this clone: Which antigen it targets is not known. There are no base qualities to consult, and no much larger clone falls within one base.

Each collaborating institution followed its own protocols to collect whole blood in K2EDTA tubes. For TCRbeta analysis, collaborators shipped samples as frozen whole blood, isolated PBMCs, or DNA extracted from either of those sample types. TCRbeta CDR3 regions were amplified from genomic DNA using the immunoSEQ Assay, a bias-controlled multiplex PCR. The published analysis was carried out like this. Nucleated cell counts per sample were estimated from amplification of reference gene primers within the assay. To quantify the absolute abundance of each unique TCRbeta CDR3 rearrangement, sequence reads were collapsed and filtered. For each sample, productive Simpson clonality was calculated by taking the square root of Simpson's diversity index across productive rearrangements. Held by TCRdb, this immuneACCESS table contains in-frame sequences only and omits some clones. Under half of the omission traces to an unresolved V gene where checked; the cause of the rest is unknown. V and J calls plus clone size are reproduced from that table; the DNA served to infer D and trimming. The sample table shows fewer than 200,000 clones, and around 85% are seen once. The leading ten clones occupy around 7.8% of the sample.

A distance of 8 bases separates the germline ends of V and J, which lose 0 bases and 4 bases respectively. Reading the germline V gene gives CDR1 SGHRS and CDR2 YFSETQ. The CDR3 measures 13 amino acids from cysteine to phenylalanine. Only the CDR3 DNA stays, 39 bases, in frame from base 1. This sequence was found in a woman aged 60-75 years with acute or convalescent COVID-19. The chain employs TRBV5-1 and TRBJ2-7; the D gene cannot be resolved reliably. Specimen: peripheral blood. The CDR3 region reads CASSLELQYEQYF. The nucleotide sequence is TGCGCCAGCAGCTTGGAGCTTCAATACGAGCAGTACTTC. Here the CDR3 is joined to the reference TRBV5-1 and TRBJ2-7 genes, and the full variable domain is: KAGVTQTPRYLIKTRGQQVTLSCSPISGHRSVSWYQQTPGQGLQFLFEYFSETQRNKGNFPGRFSGRQFSNSRSEMNVSTLELGDSALYLCASSLELQYEQYFGPGTRLTVT.